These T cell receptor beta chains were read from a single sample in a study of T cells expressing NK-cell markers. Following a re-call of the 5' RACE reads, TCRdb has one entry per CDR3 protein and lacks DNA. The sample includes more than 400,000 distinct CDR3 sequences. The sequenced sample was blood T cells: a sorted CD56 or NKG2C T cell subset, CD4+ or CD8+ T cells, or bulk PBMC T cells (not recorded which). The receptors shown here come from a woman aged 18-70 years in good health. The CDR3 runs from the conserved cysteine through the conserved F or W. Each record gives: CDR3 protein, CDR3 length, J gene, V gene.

CDR3: CASSLTGWGSPLHF; length: 14; J: TRBJ1-6; V: TRBV7-6
CDR3: CASSIANTNTEAFF; length: 14; J: TRBJ1-1; V: TRBV19
CDR3: CASTLPNTGELFF; length: 13; J: TRBJ2-2; V: TRBV5-5
CDR3: CASSVEGWSTDTQYF; length: 15; J: TRBJ2-3; V: TRBV9
CDR3: CASSRTGGLDSPLHF; length: 15; J: TRBJ1-6; V: TRBV5-1
CDR3: CASSEFNDRTYGYTF; length: 15; J: TRBJ1-2; V: TRBV25-1
CDR3: CASTQAGGPYEQYF; length: 14; J: TRBJ2-7; V: TRBV11-2
CDR3: CAISVRGEGEAFF; length: 13; J: TRBJ1-1; V: TRBV10-3
CDR3: CASSQDHTRGSPLHF; length: 15; J: TRBJ1-6; V: TRBV4-3
CDR3: CASRTGVPYEQYF; length: 13; J: TRBJ2-7; V: TRBV6-1
CDR3: CSASGILLSTDTQYF; length: 15; J: TRBJ2-3; V: TRBV20-1
CDR3: CSAITVPGELFF; length: 12; J: TRBJ2-2; V: TRBV20-1
CDR3: CSARASTGNTGELFF; length: 15; J: TRBJ2-2; V: TRBV20-1
CDR3: CSNPSNYGYTF; length: 11; J: TRBJ1-2; V: TRBV20-1
CDR3: CSVEGRDWSYNEQFF; length: 15; J: TRBJ2-1; V: TRBV29-1
CDR3: CASSFSGPIAGTGELFF; length: 17; J: TRBJ2-2; V: TRBV7-3
CDR3: CSAPPGPKETQYF; length: 13; J: TRBJ2-5; V: TRBV20-1
CDR3: CASSPFRGTDSYEQYF; length: 16; J: TRBJ2-7; V: TRBV18
CDR3: CASSQEGRSSYNEQFF; length: 16; J: TRBJ2-1; V: TRBV9
CDR3: CASSQDLENTEAFF; length: 14; J: TRBJ1-1; V: TRBV4-2
CDR3: CASSRSVSSSYNSPLHF; length: 17; J: TRBJ1-6; V: TRBV7-2
CDR3: CASSTNNEQFF; length: 11; J: TRBJ2-1; V: TRBV18
CDR3: CASTPTGVGAFF; length: 12; J: TRBJ1-1; V: TRBV19
CDR3: CATSAAGTDTQYF; length: 13; J: TRBJ2-3; V: TRBV24-1
CDR3: CASSLIPNEQFF; length: 12; J: TRBJ2-1; V: TRBV27
CDR3: CASSLAATSGEKATQYF; length: 17; J: TRBJ2-5; V: TRBV7-9
CDR3: CASSDSGRAAGELFF; length: 15; J: TRBJ2-2; V: TRBV12-3/TRBV12-4
CDR3: CASSFTAATNEKLFF; length: 15; J: TRBJ1-4; V: TRBV5-4
CDR3: CASSPFAGTDTQYF; length: 14; J: TRBJ2-3; V: TRBV6-4
CDR3: CASSVGQELYGYTF; length: 14; J: TRBJ1-2; V: TRBV9
CDR3: CSVGQGGVNEKLFF; length: 14; J: TRBJ1-4; V: TRBV29-1
CDR3: CSARFRGRGNSPLHF; length: 15; J: TRBJ1-6; V: TRBV20-1
CDR3: CASSRPRTGTDTQYF; length: 15; J: TRBJ2-3; V: TRBV23-1
CDR3: CATSTERIRPQHF; length: 13; J: TRBJ1-5; V: TRBV15
CDR3: CSASSMGLGNNSPLHF; length: 16; J: TRBJ1-6; V: TRBV20-1
CDR3: CASSELGGGEKLFF; length: 14; J: TRBJ1-4; V: TRBV12-3/TRBV12-4
CDR3: CAIRAAGGEETQYF; length: 14; J: TRBJ2-5; V: TRBV10-3
CDR3: CSAQENSNQPQHF; length: 13; J: TRBJ1-5; V: TRBV29-1
CDR3: CASRHSAGVYNEQFF; length: 15; J: TRBJ2-1; V: TRBV27
CDR3: CASSIRSSGETQYF; length: 14; J: TRBJ2-5; V: TRBV19
CDR3: CASSQVPGAQTEAFF; length: 15; J: TRBJ1-1; V: TRBV4-2
CDR3: CASSPLAGVNTEAFF; length: 15; J: TRBJ1-1; V: TRBV7-2
CDR3: CASRRAGRNTGELFF; length: 15; J: TRBJ2-2; V: TRBV28
CDR3: CSALGLAVGTDTQYF; length: 15; J: TRBJ2-3; V: TRBV20-1